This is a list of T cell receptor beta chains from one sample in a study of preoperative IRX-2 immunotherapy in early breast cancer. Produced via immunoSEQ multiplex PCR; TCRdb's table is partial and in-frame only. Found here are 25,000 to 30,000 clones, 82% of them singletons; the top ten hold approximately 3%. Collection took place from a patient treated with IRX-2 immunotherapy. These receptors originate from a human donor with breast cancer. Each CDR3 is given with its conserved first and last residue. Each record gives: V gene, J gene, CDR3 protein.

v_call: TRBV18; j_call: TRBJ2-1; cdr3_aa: CASSPPWSAGRNYNEQFF
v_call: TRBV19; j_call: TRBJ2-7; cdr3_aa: CASSQQGLSSYEQYF
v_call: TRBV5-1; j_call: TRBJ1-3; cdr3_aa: CASSLGRQARNTIYF
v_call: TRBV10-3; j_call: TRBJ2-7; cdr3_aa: CAISESASGRLYEQYF
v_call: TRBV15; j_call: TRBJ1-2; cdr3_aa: CATSRGPGNNYGYTF
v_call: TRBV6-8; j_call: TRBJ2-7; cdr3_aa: CASTPVNSGIGYEQYF
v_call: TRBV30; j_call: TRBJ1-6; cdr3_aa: CAWTKSPNSPLHF
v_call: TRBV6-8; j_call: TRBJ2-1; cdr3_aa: CAISRDGSYNEQFF
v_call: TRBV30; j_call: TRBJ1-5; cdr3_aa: CAWSPDTGGRQPQHF
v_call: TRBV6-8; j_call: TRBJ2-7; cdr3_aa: CATRTSGPYEQYF
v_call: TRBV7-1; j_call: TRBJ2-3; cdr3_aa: CASSLQTTDTQYF
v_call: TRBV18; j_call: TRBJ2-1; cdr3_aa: CASSLAPGAAGQGYNEQFF
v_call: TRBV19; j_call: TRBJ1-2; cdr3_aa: CASSITGETAVYGYTF
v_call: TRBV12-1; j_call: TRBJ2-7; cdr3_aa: CASSSQPNRVPTYEQYF
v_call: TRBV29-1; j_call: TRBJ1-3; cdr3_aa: CSVASPLSGNTIYF
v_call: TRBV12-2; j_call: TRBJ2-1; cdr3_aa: CASRLGVGRGLYNEQFF
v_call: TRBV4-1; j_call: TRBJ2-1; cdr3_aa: CASSGRSGDHLYNEQFF
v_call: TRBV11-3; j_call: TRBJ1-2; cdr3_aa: CASEWLNPRKTYGYTF
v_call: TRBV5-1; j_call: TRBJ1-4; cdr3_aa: CASSGPGRQEKLFF
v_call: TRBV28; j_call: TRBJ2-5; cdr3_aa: CASSKSGAEETQYF
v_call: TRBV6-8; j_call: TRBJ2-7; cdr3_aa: CASSYSMYQRSSYEQYF
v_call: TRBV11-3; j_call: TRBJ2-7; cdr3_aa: CASSLHSDSLGGQYF
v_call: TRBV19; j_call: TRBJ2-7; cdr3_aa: CASSTGTGTYEQYF
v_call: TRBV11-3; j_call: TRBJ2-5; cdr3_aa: CASSHPVGGETQYF
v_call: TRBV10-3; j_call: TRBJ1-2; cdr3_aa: CAISESRTIANYGYTF
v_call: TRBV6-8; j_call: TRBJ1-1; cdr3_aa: CASSYSIVAGSNTEAFF
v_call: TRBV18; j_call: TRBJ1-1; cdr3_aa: CASSEMSTEAFF
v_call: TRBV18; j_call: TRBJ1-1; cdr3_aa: CASSPQGNTEAFF
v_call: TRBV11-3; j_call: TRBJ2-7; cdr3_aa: CASSPGPQSYEQYF
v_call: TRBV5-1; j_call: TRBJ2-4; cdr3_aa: CASSVGPGENIQYF
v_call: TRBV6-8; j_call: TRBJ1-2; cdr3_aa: CASSYSMLGYGYTF
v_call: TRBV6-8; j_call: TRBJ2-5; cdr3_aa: CASLKQGQETQYF
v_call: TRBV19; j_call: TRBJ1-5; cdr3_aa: CASSRVFSNQPQHF
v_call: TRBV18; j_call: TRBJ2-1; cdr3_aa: CASSRTTNEQFF